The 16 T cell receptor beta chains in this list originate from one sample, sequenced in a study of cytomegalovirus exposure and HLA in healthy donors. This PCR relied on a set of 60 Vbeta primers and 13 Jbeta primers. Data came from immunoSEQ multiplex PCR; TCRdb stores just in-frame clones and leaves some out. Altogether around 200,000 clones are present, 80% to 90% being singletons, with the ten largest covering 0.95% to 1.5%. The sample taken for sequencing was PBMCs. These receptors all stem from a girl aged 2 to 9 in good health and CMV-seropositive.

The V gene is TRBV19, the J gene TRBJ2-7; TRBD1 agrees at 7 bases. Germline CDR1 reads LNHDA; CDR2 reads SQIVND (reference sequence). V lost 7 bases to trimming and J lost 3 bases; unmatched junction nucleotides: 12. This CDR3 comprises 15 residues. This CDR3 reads CASTRQGREGYEQYF. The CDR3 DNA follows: TGTGCCAGTACCAGACAGGGAAGAGAGGGCTACGAGCAGTACTTC.

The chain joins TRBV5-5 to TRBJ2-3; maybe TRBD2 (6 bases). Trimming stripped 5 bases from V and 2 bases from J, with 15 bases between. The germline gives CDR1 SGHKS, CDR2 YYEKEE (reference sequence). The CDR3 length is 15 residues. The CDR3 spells CASRPSGYVTDTQYF. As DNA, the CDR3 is TGTGCCAGCAGGCCCAGCGGGTACGTCACAGATACGCAGTATTTT.

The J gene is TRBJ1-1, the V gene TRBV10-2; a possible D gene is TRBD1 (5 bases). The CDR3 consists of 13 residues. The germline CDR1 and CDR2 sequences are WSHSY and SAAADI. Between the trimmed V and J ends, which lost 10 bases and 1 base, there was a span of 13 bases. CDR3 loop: CANQQERNTEAFF. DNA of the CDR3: TGCGCCAACCAACAGGAGCGGAACACTGAAGCTTTCTTT.

CDR3 nucleotides: TGCGCCAGCAGCCCGGGAAGGGTTGCTTCCTACGAGCAGTACTTC. It translates to CASSPGRVASYEQYF. V gene TRBV5-1 combines with J gene TRBJ2-7; a weak D match, TRBD2 (5 bases). The CDR3 has 15 residues. The germline V gene encodes CDR1 SGHRS and CDR2 YFSETQ. The V gene lost 4 bases and the J gene lost 1 base, with 15 bases spanning the gap.

This CDR3 reads CASSQGSVQGKTNTEAFF. The CDR3 DNA reads TGCGCCAGCAGCCAAGGTTCGGTACAGGGCAAGACGAACACTGAAGCTTTCTTT. The genes are TRBV4-1 and TRBJ1-1; maybe TRBD1 (6 bases). V was trimmed by 1 base and J by 1 base, leaving 19 bases between them. From germline, CDR1 is MGHRA and CDR2 YSYEKL. The CDR3 sequence is 18 residues long.

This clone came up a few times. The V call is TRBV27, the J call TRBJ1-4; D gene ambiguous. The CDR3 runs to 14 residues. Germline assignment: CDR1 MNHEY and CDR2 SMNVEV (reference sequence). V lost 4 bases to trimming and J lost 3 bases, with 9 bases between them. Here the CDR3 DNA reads TGTGCCAGCAGTTCGAACATTTCTAATGAAAAACTGTTTTTT. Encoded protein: CASSSNISNEKLFF.

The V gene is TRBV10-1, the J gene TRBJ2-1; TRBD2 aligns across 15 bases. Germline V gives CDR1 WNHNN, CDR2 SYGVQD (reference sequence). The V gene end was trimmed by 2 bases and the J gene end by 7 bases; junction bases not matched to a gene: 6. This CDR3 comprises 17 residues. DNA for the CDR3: TGCGCCAGCAGTGAGACCATCGGGACTAGCGGGGGGAATGAGCAGTTCTTC. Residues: CASSETIGTSGGNEQFF.

The CDR3 DNA follows: TGCGCCAGCAGCTTAACTCCCGGGACAGGGAGCACAGATACGCAGTATTTT. Amino acid sequence: CASSLTPGTGSTDTQYF. This chain joins TRBV5-1 and TRBJ2-3, with 9 bases aligning to TRBD1. The CDR3 has 17 amino acids. The trim removed 2 bases at V and 0 bases at J, leaving 7 bases unmatched. Germline loops: CDR1 SGHRS, CDR2 YFSETQ.

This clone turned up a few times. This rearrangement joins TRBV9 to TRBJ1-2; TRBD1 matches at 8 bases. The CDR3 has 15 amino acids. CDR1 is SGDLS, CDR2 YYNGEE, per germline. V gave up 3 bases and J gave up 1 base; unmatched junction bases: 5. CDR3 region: CASSERTGFNYGYTF. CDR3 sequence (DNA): TGTGCCAGCAGCGAGAGGACAGGGTTTAACTATGGCTACACCTTC.

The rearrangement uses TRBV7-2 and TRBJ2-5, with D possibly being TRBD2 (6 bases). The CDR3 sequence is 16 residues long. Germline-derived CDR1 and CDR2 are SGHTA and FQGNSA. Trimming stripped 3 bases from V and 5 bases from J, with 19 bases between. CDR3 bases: TGTGCCAGCAGCTTCCTCGGGGACTCCCTCCGGGAGACCCAGTACTTC. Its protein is CASSFLGDSLRETQYF.

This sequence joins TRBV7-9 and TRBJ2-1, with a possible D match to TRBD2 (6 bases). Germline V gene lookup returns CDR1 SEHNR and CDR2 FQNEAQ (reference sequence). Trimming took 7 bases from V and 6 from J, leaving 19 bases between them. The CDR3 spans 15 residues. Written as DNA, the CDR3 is TGTGCCAGCAACTTCCCCGGGGGACTGGGCAATGAGCAGTTCTTC. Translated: CASNFPGGLGNEQFF.

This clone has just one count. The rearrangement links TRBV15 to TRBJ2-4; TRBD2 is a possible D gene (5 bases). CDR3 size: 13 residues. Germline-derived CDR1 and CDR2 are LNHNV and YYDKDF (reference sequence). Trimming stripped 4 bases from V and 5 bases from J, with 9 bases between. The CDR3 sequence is CATSTGVQNIQYF. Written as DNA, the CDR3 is TGTGCCACCAGCACCGGGGTTCAAAACATTCAGTACTTC.

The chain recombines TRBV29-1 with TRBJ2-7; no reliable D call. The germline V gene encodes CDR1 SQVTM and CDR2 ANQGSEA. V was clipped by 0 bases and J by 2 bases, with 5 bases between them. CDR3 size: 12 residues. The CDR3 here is CSVEDVTYEQYF. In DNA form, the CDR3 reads TGCAGCGTTGAAGATGTCACCTACGAGCAGTACTTC.

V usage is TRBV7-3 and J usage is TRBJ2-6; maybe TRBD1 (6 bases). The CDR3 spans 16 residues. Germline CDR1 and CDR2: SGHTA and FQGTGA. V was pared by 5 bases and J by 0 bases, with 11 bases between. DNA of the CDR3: TGTGCCAGCAGCAAGACAGGTTCCTCTGGGGCCAACGTCCTGACTTTC. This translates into CASSKTGSSGANVLTF.

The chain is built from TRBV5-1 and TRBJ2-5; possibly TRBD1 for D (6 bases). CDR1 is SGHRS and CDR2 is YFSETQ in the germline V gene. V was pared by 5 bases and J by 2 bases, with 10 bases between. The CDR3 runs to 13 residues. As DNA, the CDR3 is TGCGCCAGCAGGGGGGCTGAACAAGAGACCCAGTACTTC. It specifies CASRGAEQETQYF.

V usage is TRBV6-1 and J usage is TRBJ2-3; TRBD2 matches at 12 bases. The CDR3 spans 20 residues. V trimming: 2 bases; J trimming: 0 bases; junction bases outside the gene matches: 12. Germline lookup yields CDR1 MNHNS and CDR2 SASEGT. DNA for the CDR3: TGTGCCAGCAGTGAACGGCTAGCGGGGGGGTCTAACCCTAGCACAGATACGCAGTATTTT. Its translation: CASSERLAGGSNPSTDTQYF.